This record concerns one TCR beta chain sequence. Ranging in age from roughly 6 to 100, the donors were healthy Caucasian individuals from Russia. The sample is drawn from a study of blood T cells in healthy people across ages. This CDR3 contains 14 residues. Trimming took off 2 bases at V and 5 bases at J, with 12 bases between the two ends. Primed by a sample-barcoded 5' primer and a J-beta primer mix, a second PCR proceeded for 7 to 11 cycles. Each cDNA molecule was tagged by a template-switch adaptor with 12 random nucleotides. Every sample gave at least 2.5 million paired-end reads containing CDR3. TCRdb independently ran MiXCR on the 5' RACE reads; one entry per CDR3 protein. The table lists about 650,000 distinct CDR3 sequences, approximately 31% of them singletons.

The TCR originated in a woman of 80 years or more in good health. The V gene is TRBV12-3 or TRBV12-4, the J gene TRBJ1-1, with a weak D call TRBD1 (5 bases). Sequencing was done on a sample of blood. In nucleotides, the CDR3 is TGTGCCAGCAGTTTACCGCAGGGTCGAACTGAAGCTTTCTTT. Translated, it gives CASSLPQGRTEAFF.